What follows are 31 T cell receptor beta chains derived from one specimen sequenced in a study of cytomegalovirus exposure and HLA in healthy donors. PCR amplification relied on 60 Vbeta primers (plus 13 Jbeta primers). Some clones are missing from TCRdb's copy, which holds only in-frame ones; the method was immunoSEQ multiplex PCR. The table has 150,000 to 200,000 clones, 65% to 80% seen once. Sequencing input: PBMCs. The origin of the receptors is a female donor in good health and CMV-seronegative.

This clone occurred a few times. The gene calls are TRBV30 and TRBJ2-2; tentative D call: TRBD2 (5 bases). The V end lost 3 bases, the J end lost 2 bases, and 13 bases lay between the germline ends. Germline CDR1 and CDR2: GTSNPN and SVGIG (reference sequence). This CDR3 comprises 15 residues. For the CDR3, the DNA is TGTGCCTGGAGGGGGAACGGGATTAACACCGGGGAGCTGTTTTTT. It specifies CAWRGNGINTGELFF.

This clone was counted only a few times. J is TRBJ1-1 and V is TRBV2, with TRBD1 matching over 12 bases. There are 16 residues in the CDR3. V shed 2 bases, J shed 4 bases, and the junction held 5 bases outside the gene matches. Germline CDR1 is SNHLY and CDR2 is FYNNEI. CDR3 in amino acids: CASSERRDRGLTEAFF. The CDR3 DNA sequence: TGTGCCAGCAGTGAAAGGCGGGACAGGGGGCTCACTGAAGCTTTCTTT.

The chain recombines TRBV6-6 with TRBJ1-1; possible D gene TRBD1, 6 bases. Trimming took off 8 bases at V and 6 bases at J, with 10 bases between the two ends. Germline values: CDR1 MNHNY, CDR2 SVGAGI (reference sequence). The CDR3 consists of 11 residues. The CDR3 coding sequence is TGTGCCAGCGGAGGGGGGGCTGAAGCTTTCTTT. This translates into CASGGGAEAFF.

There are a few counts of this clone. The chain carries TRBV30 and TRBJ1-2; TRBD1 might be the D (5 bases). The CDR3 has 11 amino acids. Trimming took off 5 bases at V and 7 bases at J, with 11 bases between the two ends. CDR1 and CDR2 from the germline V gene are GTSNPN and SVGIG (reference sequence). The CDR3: CAWSGGGGYTF. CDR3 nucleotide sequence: TGTGCCTGGTCCGGGGGGGGTGGCTACACCTTC.

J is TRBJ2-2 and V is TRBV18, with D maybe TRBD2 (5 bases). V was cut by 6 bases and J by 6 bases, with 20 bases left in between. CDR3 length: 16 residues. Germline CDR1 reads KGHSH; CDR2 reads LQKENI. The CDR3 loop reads CASSQRTGDGAGELFF. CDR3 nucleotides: TGTGCCAGCTCCCAACGGACCGGGGATGGGGCCGGGGAGCTGTTTTTT.

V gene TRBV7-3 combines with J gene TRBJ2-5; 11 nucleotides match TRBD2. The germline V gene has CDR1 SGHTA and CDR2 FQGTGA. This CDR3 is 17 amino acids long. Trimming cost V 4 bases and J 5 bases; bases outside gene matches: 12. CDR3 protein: CASSSPGLAENEETQYF. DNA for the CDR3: TGTGCCAGCAGCTCACCGGGACTAGCGGAGAATGAGGAGACCCAGTACTTC.

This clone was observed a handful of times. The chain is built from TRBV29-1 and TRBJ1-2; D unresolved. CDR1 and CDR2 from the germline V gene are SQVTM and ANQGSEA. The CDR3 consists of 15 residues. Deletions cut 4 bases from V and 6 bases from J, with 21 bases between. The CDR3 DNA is TGCAGCGTTGGGCATTTTTCCGGGAGGAGCGATGGCTACACCTTC. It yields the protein CSVGHFSGRSDGYTF. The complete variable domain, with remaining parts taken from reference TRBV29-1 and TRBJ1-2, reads SAVISQKPSRDICQRGTSLTIQCQVDSQVTMMFWYRQQPGQSLTLIATANQGSEATYESGFVIDKFPISRPNLTFSTLTVSNMSPEDSSIYLCSVGHFSGRSDGYTFGSGTRLTVV.

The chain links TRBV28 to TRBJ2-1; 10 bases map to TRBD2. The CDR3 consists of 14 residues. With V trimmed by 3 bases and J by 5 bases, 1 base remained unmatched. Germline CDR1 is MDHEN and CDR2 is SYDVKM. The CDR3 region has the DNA TGTGCCAGCAGTTTCAGCGGGAGGGACAATGAGCAGTTCTTC. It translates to CASSFSGRDNEQFF.

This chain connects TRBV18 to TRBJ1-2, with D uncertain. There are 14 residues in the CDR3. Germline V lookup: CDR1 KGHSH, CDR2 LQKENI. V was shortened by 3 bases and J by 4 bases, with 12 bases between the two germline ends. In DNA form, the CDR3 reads TGTGCCAGCTCACCTGGAGTAGCAAGCTATGGCTACACCTTC. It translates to CASSPGVASYGYTF.

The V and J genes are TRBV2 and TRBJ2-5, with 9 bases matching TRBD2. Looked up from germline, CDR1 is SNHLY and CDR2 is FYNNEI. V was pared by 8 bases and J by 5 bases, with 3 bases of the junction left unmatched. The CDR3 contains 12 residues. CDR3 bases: TGTGCCAGCGGTACTAGCGGGGAGACCCAGTACTTC. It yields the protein CASGTSGETQYF.

The CDR3 DNA reads TGTGCCAGCAGCTTGGACGCCCTACAGGGGTTCTACGAGCAGTACTTC. This sequence encodes CASSLDALQGFYEQYF. The chain recombines TRBV5-5 with TRBJ2-7; TRBD1 matches 7 bases. Germline V CDR1 and CDR2: SGHKS, YYEKEE (reference sequence). After removal of 0 bases from V and 3 bases from J, the junction contained 9 bases not matched to a gene. This CDR3 comprises 16 residues. Full variable domain (outside the CDR3, taken from reference TRBV5-5 and TRBJ2-7): DAGVTQSPTHLIKTRGQQVTLRCSPISGHKSVSWYQQVLGQGPQFIFQYYEKEERGRGNFPDRFSARQFPNYSSELNVNALLLGDSALYLCASSLDALQGFYEQYFGPGTRLTVT.

The CDR3 region is CAWAGTSKETQYF. CDR3 coding DNA: TGTGCCTGGGCCGGGACTAGTAAAGAGACCCAGTACTTC. The chain has TRBV30 and TRBJ2-5; 8 bases align to TRBD2. CDR1 and CDR2 (germline): GTSNPN, SVGIG (reference sequence). The V gene end was trimmed by 5 bases and the J gene end by 3 bases; junction bases not matched to a gene: 5. The CDR3 has 13 residues. Combining the CDR3 with reference TRBV30 and TRBJ2-5 gives the whole variable domain SQTIHQWPATLVQPVGSPLSLECTVEGTSNPNLYWYRQAAGRGLQLLFYSVGIGQISSEVPQNLSASRPQDRQFILSSKKLLLSDSGFYLCAWAGTSKETQYFGPGTRLLVL.

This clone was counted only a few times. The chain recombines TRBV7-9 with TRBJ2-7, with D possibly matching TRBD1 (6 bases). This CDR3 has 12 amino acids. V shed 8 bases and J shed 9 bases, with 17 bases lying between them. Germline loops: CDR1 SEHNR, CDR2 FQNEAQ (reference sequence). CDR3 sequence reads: CASGRGGDGQYF. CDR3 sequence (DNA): TGTGCCAGCGGACGAGGGGGTGATGGGCAGTACTTC.

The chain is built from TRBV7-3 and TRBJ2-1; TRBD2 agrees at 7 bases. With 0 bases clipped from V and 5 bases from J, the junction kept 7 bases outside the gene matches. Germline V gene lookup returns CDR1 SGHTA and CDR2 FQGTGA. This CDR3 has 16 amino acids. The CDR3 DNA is TGTGCCAGCAGCTTAACCGGGGGAGCGGGGAACAATGAGCAGTTCTTC. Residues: CASSLTGGAGNNEQFF.

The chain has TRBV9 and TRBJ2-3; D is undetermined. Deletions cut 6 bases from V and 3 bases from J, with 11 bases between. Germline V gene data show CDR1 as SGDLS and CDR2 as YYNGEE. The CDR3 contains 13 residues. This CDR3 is CASNNIMTDTQYF. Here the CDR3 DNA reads TGTGCCAGCAACAACATTATGACAGATACGCAGTATTTT.

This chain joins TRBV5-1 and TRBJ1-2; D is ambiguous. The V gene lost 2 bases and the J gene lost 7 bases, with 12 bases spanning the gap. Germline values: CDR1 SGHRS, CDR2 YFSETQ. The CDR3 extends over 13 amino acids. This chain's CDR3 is CASSLFSRSGYTF. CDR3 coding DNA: TGCGCCAGCAGCTTATTTAGTAGGAGTGGCTACACCTTC.

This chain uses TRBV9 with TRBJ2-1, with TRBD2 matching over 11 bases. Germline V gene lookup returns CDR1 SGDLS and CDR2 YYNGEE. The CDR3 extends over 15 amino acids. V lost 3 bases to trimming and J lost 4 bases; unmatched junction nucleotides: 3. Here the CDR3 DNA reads TGTGCCAGCAGCGGTAGCGGGGGGGGTTACAATGAGCAGTTCTTC. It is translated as CASSGSGGGYNEQFF.

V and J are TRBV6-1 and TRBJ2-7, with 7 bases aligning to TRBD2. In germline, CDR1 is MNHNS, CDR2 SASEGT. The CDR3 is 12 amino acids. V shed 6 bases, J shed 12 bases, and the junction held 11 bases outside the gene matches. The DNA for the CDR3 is TGTGCCAGCAGGGACCTTGGGAGGGGTAGGTACTTC. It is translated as CASRDLGRGRYF.

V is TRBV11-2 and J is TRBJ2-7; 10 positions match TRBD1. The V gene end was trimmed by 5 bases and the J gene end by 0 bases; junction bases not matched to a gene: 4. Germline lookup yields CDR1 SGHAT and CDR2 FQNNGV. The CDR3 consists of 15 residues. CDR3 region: CASSPGQGISYEQYF. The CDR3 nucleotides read TGTGCCAGCAGCCCGGGACAGGGGATCTCCTACGAGCAGTACTTC.

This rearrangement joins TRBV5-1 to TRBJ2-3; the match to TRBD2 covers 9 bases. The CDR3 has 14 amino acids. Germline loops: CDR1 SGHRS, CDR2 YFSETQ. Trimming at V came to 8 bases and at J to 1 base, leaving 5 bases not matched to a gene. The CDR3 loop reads CASRSSGGTDTQYF. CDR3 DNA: TGCGCCAGTCGGTCTAGCGGGGGCACAGATACGCAGTATTTT.

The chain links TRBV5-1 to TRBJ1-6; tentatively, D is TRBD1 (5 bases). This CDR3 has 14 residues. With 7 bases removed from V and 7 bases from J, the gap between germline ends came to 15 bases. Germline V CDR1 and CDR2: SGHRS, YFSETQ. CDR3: CASGLTGPNSPLHF. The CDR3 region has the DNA TGCGCCAGCGGCCTCACAGGCCCGAATTCACCCCTCCACTTT.

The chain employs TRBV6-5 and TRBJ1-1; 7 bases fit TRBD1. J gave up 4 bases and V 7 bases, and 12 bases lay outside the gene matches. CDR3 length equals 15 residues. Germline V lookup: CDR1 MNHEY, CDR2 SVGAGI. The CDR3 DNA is TGTGCCAGCACCCAAAGTTACAGGGGAGGCACTGAAGCTTTCTTT. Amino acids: CASTQSYRGGTEAFF.

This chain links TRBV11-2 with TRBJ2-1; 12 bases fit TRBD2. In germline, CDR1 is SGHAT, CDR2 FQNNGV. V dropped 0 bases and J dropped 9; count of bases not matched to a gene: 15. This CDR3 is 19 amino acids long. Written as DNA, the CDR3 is TGTGCCAGCAGCTTAGAAGCTAGTCGGGCTAGCGGGAGGGTTGGTGAGCAGTTCTTC. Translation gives CASSLEASRASGRVGEQFF.

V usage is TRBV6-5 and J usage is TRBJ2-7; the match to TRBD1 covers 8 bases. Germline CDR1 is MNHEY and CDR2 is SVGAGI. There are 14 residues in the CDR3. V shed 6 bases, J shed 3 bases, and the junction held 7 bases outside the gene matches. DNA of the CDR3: TGTGCCAGCAGCTCCCGGACAGGGCACTACGAGCAGTACTTC. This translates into CASSSRTGHYEQYF.

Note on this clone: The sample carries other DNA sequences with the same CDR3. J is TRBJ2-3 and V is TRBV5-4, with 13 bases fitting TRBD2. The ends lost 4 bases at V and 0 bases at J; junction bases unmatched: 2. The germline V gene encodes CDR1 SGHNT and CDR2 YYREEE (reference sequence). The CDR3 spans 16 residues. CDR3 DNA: TGTGCCAGCAGCGCGGGACTAGCGGGAAGCACAGATACGCAGTATTTT. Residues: CASSAGLAGSTDTQYF.

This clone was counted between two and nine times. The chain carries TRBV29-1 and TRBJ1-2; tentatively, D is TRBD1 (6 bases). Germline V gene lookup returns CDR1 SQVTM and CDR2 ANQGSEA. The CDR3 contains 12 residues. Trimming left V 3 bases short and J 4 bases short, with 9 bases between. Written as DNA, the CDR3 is TGCAGCGTTGATCAAGGGGGCTATGGCTACACCTTC. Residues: CSVDQGGYGYTF. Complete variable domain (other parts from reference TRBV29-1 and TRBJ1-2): SAVISQKPSRDICQRGTSLTIQCQVDSQVTMMFWYRQQPGQSLTLIATANQGSEATYESGFVIDKFPISRPNLTFSTLTVSNMSPEDSSIYLCSVDQGGYGYTFGSGTRLTVV.

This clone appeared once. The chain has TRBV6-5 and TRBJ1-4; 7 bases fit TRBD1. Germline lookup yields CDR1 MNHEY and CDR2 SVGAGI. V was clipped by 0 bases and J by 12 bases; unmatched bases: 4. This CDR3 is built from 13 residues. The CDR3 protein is CASSYSIQGELFF. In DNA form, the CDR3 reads TGTGCCAGCAGTTACTCGATCCAGGGGGAACTGTTTTTT.

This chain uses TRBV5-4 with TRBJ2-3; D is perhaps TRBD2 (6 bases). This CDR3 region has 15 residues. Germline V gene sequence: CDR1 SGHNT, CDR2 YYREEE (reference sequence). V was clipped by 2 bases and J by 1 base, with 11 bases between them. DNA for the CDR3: TGTGCCAGCAGCTTAAAACTAGCCGGCACAGATACGCAGTATTTT. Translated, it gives CASSLKLAGTDTQYF.

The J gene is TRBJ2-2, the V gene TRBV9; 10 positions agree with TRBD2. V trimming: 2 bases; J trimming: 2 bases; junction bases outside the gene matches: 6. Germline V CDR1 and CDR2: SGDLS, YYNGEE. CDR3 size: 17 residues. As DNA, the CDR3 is TGTGCCAGCAGCGTGGACCCTAGCGGGAGAAACACCGGGGAGCTGTTTTTT. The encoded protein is CASSVDPSGRNTGELFF.

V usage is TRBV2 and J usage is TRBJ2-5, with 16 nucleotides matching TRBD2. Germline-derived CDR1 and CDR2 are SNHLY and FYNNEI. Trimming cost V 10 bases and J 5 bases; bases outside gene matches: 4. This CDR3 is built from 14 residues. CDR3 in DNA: TGTGCCACCGGGACTAGCGGGGGGGTGGAGACCCAGTACTTC. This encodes CATGTSGGVETQYF.

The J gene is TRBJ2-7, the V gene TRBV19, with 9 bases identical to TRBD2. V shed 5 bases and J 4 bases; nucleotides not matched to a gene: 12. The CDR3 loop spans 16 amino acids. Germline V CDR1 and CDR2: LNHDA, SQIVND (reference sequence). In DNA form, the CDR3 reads TGTGCCAGTAGTCCCTTTGGTAGCGGGAGTGGGTACGAGCAGTACTTC. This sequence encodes CASSPFGSGSGYEQYF.